This note documents a single T cell receptor (beta chain) sequence. Its target is unknown. TCRdb keeps only in-frame clones here, not all; method: immunoSEQ multiplex PCR. Of 90,000 to 150,000 clones detected, around nine tenths appear once; the ten largest clones hold around 4.4%. V dropped 0 bases and J dropped 6 bases, with 12 bases sitting between them. The germline CDR1 and CDR2 sequences are MNHEY and SVGEGT. CDR3 length equals 15 residues. The data originate from a study of T cell responses to AZD1222 COVID-19 vaccine. Study-wide findings and caveats: As reported, nearly half of all spike-specific TCRs target variant regions that are unmutated. At 160-218 and 743-854, vaccine-associated CD4 TCRs were dominant, and they spanned spike. Clonal diversity may have been underestimated, and the donors were mostly white British, with more females than males. It was only a handful of AZD1222 recipients who were seropositive at baseline.

V is TRBV6-2 or TRBV6-3 and J is TRBJ2-1; D could derive from TRBD1 or TRBD2 (5 bases each). The sequencing used peripheral blood, collected 28 days after the second dose of the MenACWY control vaccine. This TCR came from an adult who received the MenACWY meningococcal vaccine as a control. The CDR3 spells CASSYSSGRVNEQFF. The DNA for the CDR3 is TGTGCCAGCAGTTACTCTTCAGGGAGAGTCAATGAGCAGTTCTTC.